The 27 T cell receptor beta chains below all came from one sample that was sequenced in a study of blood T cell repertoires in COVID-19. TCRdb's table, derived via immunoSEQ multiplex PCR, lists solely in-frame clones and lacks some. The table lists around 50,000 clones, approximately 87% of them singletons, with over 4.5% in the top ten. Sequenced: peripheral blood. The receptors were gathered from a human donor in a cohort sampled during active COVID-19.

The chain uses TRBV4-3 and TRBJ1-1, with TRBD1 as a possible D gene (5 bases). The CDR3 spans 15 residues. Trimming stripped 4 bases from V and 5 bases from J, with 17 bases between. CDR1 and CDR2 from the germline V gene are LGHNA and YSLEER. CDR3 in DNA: TGCGCCAGCAGCCCTAAGATCGGTCCAGGGACTGAAGCTTTCTTT. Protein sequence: CASSPKIGPGTEAFF.

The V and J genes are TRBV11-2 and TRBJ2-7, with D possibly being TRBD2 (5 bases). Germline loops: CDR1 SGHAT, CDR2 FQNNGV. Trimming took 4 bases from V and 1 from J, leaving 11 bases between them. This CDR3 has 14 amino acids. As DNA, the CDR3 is TGTGCCAGCAGCTCCTGGACTGATTCCTACGAGCAGTACTTC. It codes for CASSSWTDSYEQYF.

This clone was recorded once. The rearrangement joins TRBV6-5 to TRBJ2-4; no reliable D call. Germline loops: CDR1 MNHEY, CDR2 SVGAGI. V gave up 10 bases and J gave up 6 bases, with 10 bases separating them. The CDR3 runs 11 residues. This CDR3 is CATNSVNIQYF. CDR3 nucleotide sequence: TGTGCCACCAACTCCGTAAACATTCAGTACTTC.

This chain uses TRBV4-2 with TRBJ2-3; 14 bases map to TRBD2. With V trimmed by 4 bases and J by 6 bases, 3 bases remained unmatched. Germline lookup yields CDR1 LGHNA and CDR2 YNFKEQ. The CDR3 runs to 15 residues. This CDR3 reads CASSRGTSGGDTQYF. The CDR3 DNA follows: TGTGCCAGCAGCCGAGGGACTAGCGGGGGTGATACGCAGTATTTT.

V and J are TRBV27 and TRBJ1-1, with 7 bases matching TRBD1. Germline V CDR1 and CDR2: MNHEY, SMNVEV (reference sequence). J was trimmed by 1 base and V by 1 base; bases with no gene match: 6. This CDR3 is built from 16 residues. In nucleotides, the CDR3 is TGTGCCAGCAGTTTATTGACGACAGGGCAGAACACTGAAGCTTTCTTT. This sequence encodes CASSLLTTGQNTEAFF.

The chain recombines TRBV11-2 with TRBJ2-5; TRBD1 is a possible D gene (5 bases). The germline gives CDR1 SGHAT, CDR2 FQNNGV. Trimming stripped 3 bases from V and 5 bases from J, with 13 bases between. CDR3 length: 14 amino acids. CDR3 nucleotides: TGTGCCAGCAGCTTCTCAGGGCCAGGGGAGACCCAGTACTTC. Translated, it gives CASSFSGPGETQYF.

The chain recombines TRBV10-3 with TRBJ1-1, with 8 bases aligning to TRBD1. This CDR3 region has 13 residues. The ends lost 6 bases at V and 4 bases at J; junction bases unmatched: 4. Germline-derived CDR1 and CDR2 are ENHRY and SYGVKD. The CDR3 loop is CAISYDRGTEAFF. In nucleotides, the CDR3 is TGTGCCATCAGCTACGACAGGGGCACTGAAGCTTTCTTT.

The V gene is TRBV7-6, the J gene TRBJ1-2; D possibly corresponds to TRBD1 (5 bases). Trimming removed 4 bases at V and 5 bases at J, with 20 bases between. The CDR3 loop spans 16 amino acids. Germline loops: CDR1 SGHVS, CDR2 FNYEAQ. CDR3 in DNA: TGTGCCAGCAGCTCCAACCCGGACGGGGGAGGATATGGCTACACCTTC. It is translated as CASSSNPDGGGYGYTF.

The CDR3 reads CASLRDRGNSPLHF. CDR3 nucleotide sequence: TGTGCTAGCCTCCGGGACAGGGGCAATTCACCCCTCCACTTT. The V gene is TRBV12-5, the J gene TRBJ1-6; 10 bases agree with TRBD1. The germline V gene encodes CDR1 LGHNT and CDR2 FRNRAP. The CDR3 sequence is 14 residues long. V trimming: 9 bases; J trimming: 7 bases; junction bases outside the gene matches: 6.

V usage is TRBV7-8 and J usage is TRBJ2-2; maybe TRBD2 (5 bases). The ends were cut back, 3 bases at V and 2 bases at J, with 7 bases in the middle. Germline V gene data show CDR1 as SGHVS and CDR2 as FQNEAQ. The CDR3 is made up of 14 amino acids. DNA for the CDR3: TGTGCCAGCAGCTTTGCGGGTAACACCGGGGAGCTGTTTTTT. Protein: CASSFAGNTGELFF.

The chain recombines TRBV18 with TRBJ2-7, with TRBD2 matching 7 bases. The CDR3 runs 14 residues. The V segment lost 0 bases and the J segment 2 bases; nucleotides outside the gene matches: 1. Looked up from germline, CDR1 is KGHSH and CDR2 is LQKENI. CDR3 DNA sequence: TGTGCCAGCTCACCACCCGCGGGAGCCTACGAGCAGTACTTC. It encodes CASSPPAGAYEQYF.

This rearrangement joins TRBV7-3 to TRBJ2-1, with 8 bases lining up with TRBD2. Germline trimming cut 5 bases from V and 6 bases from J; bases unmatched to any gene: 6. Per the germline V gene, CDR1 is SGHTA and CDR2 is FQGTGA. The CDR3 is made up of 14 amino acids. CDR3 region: CASSRGGPVNEQFF. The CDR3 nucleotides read TGTGCCAGCAGCCGGGGGGGCCCCGTCAATGAGCAGTTCTTC.

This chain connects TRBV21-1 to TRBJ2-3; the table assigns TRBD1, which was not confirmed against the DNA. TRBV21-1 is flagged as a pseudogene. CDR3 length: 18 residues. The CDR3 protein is CASSKERGQGGGTDTQYF. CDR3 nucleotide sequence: TGTGCCAGCAGCAAAGAGAGAGGACAGGGGGGAGGCACAGATACGCAGTATTTT.

DNA of the CDR3: TGTGCCAGCAGCTTGGGTGTCAGGGGCCCTGAAGCTTTCTTT. Amino acids: CASSLGVRGPEAFF. This chain joins TRBV5-5 and TRBJ1-1, with D tentatively TRBD1 (6 bases). Trimming shortened V by 0 bases and J by 6 bases, and 12 bases separated the two germline ends. Germline CDR1 SGHKS, CDR2 YYEKEE (reference sequence). The CDR3 sequence is 14 residues long. Complete variable domain (other parts from reference TRBV5-5 and TRBJ1-1): DAGVTQSPTHLIKTRGQQVTLRCSPISGHKSVSWYQQVLGQGPQFIFQYYEKEERGRGNFPDRFSARQFPNYSSELNVNALLLGDSALYLCASSLGVRGPEAFFGQGTRLTVV.

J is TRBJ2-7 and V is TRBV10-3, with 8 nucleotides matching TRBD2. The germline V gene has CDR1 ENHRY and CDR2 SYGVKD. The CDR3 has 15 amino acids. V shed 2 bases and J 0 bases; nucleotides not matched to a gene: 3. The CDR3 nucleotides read TGTGCCATCAGTGAGGAGAGCGGGAGCTCCTACGAGCAGTACTTC. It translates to CAISEESGSSYEQYF.

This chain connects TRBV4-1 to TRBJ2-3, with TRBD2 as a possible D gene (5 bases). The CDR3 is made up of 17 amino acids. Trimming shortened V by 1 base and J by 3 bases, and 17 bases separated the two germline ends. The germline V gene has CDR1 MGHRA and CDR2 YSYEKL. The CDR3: CASSQGGGPGLTDTQYF. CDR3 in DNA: TGCGCCAGCAGCCAAGGCGGTGGGCCGGGATTAACAGATACGCAGTATTTT.

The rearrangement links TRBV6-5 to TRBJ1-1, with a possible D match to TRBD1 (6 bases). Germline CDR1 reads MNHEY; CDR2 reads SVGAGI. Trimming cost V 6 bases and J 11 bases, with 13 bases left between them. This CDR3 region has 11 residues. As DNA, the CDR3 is TGTGCCAGCAGCACCGGACAGTGGGCTTTCTTT. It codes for CASSTGQWAFF.

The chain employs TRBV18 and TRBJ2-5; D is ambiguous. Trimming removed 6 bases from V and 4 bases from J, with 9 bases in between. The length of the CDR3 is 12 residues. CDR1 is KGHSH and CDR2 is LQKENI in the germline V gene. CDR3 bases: TGTGCCAGCTCCCAGTCAAGAGAGACCCAGTACTTC. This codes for CASSQSRETQYF.

The CDR3 here is CASSPPGVRTDTQYF. DNA of the CDR3: TGTGCCAGCAGCCCACCGGGGGTCCGCACAGATACGCAGTATTTT. The chain combines TRBV7-2 with TRBJ2-3; tentatively, D is TRBD2 (6 bases). Trimming removed 5 bases from V and 1 base from J, with 13 bases in between. The CDR3 consists of 15 residues. Germline CDR1 and CDR2: SGHTA and FQGNSA.

In DNA, the CDR3 is TGTGCCAGCAGTTTTGGGACAGGGAGAGACTATGGCTACACCTTC. It is translated as CASSFGTGRDYGYTF. The chain combines TRBV28 with TRBJ1-2; 9 bases map to TRBD1. V was clipped by 3 bases and J by 3 bases; unmatched bases: 5. The CDR3 totals 15 residues. From germline, CDR1 is MDHEN and CDR2 SYDVKM.

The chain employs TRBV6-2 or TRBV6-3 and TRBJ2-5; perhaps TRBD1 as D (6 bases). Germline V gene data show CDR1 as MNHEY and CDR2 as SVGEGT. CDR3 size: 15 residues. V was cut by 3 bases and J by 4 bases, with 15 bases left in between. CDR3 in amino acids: CASSYWQGKGETQYF. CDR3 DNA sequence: TGTGCCAGCAGTTATTGGCAGGGGAAGGGAGAGACCCAGTACTTC.

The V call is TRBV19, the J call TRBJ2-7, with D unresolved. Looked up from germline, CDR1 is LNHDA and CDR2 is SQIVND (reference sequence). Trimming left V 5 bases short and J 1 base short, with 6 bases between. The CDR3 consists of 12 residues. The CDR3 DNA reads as TGTGCCAGTAGTTCCAGGTCCTACGAGCAGTACTTC. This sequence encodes CASSSRSYEQYF.

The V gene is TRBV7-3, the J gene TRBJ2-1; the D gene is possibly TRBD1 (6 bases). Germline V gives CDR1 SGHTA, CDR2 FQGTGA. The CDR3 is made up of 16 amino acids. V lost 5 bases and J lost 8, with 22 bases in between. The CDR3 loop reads CASSVQGRKVRDEQFF. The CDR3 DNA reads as TGTGCCAGCAGCGTGCAGGGGCGCAAGGTTAGGGATGAGCAGTTCTTC.

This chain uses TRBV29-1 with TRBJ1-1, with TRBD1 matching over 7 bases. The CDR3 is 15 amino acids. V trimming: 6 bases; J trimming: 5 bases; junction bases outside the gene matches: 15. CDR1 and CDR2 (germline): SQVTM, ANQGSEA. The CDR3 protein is CSVQGKGGANTEAFF. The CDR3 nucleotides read TGCAGCGTACAGGGGAAAGGGGGCGCGAATACTGAAGCTTTCTTT.

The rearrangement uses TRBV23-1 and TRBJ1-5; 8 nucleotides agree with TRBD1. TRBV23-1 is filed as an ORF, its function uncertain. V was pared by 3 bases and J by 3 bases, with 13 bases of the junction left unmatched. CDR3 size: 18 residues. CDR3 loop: CASSQRAGGILYNQPQHF. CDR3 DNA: TGCGCCAGCAGTCAGAGGGCAGGGGGCATTTTATACAATCAGCCCCAGCATTTT.

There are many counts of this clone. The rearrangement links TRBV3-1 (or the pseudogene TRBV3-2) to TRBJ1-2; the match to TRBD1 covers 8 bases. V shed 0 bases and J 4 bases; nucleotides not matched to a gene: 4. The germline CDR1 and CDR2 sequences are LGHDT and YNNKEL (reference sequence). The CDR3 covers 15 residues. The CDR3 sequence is CASSQDAGGGYGYTF. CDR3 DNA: TGTGCCAGCAGCCAAGATGCAGGGGGCGGCTATGGCTACACCTTC.

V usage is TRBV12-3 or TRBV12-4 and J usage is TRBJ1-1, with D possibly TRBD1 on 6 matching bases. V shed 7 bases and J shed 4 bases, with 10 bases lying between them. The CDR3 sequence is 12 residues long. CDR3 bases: TGTGCCAGCAAGGGGGAGGGCACTGAAGCTTTCTTT. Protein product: CASKGEGTEAFF.